One and the same sample provided the 5 T cell receptor beta chains below, sequenced in a study of CD8 T cells in ankylosing spondylitis. MiXCR, run by TCRdb on the 5' RACE reads, gives a single entry per CDR3 protein. The sample holds a few hundred thousand distinct CDR3 sequences; 24% are singletons and the top ten take 0.61%. Input material: blood, either unsorted or a sorted T cell fraction (not recorded which). These receptors all come from a male donor with ankylosing spondylitis or in good health (not recorded which).

V usage is TRBV20-1 and J usage is TRBJ2-3; 8 positions match TRBD2. V was pared by 3 bases and J by 4 bases, with 6 bases of the junction left unmatched. This CDR3 has 14 residues. Germline assignment: CDR1 DFQATT and CDR2 SNEGSKA (reference sequence). CDR3 in amino acids: CSARRERGSDTQYF. The CDR3 DNA follows: TGCAGTGCTAGGAGGGAGCGGGGGTCAGATACGCAGTATTTT.

This clonotype was picked up many times. J is TRBJ2-7 and V is TRBV5-1; tentative D call: TRBD1 (6 bases). Deletions cut 4 bases from V and 6 bases from J, with 17 bases between. This CDR3 is built from 14 residues. CDR1 is SGHRS and CDR2 is YFSETQ in the germline V gene. For the CDR3, the DNA is TGCGCCAGCAGCCCCTACAGGGTATCTGCCGAGCAGTACTTC. It codes for CASSPYRVSAEQYF.

This clonotype occurred a few times. CDR3 loop: CSARGRQGLLGYEQYF. The CDR3 nucleotides read TGCAGTGCTAGAGGAAGACAGGGCCTATTGGGATACGAGCAGTACTTC. The chain is built from TRBV20-1 and TRBJ2-7, with 7 bases lining up with TRBD1. Trimming removed 1 base from V and 4 bases from J; junction bases left unmatched: 13. The CDR3 consists of 16 residues. Germline V gene lookup returns CDR1 DFQATT and CDR2 SNEGSKA (reference sequence).

This clonotype was seen repeatedly, ten times or more. This chain connects TRBV12-3 or TRBV12-4 to TRBJ2-1; D remains unclear. V was pared by 6 bases and J by 6 bases, with 9 bases between. This CDR3 region has 12 residues. The CDR3 region is CASSGGSNEQFF. The CDR3 coding sequence is TGTGCCAGCAGCGGTGGGTCCAATGAGCAGTTCTTC.

The CDR3 sequence: CATAGSGQGFDGYTF. The CDR3 DNA reads as TGTGCCACCGCGGGTTCTGGACAGGGGTTCGATGGCTACACCTTC. V gene TRBV10-3 combines with J gene TRBJ1-2; the match to TRBD1 covers 9 bases. V shed 10 bases and J 6 bases; nucleotides not matched to a gene: 15. Germline CDR1 reads ENHRY; CDR2 reads SYGVKD. This CDR3 has 15 residues.